The rows below give T cell receptor beta chains drawn from one sample of a study of blood T cell repertoires in COVID-19. The protocol was immunoSEQ multiplex PCR, while the TCRdb copy is restricted to in-frame clones and leaves out a portion. The repertoire holds fewer than 200,000 clones, with over 70% as singletons. The sequenced sample was PBMCs or T cells enriched from blood (not recorded which). These TCRs come from a woman aged 45-59 years in a cohort exposed to, infected with or recovered from COVID-19 (not recorded which). CDR3s include the opening cysteine and the closing phenylalanine or tryptophan. Rows give clone size only sometimes, using once, few, many, or a class for an expanded clone.

V gene	J gene	clone size	CDR3 protein
TRBV29-1	TRBJ2-5	NA	CSGDLAGGMETQYF
TRBV19	TRBJ2-1	NA	CASRLAGVHNEQFF
TRBV5-4	TRBJ2-2	NA	CASNSGGAPGAGELFF
TRBV5-1	TRBJ2-7	NA	CASPPSRRGGEQYF
TRBV7-2	TRBJ2-1	NA	CASSLGAGQSYNEQFF
TRBV5-4	TRBJ2-3	NA	CASSISADTQYF
TRBV11-1	TRBJ1-1	NA	CASSQAEWGVGTEAFF
TRBV10-3	TRBJ2-3	NA	CAIRERELTDTQYF
TRBV11-1	TRBJ1-1	once	CASSPRDRGYTEAFF
TRBV10-1	TRBJ1-6	NA	CASSPGHGNSPLHF
TRBV7-9	TRBJ2-7	NA	CASSPQGYNNEQYF
TRBV5-4	TRBJ2-3	NA	CASSLTSGGTDTQYF
TRBV28	TRBJ1-2	once	CASSAPGTARRSGYTF
TRBV5-1	TRBJ2-3	NA	CASSSNSLQVDTQYF
TRBV19	TRBJ1-4	NA	CASSMTATNEKLFF
TRBV5-1	TRBJ2-2	NA	CASSLQGNTGELFF
TRBV3-1/TRBV3-2	TRBJ2-2	NA	CASSHNTGGTTGELFF
TRBV12-3/TRBV12-4	TRBJ1-1	NA	CASSARGGTEAFF
TRBV11-1	TRBJ1-3	NA	CASSHSAVNGNTIYF
TRBV10-3	TRBJ1-6	NA	CAISPGTGVSPLHF